This TCR beta chain was sequenced for a study of control samples from healthy donors and cancer patients. Some clones are missing from TCRdb's copy, which holds only in-frame ones; the method was immunoSEQ multiplex PCR. This table holds 90,000 to 130,000 clones, 82% found once. The CDR3 loop spans 15 amino acids. Germline assignment: CDR1 MNHEY and CDR2 SMNVEV (reference sequence). Trimming removed 2 bases from V and 7 bases from J, with 12 bases in between. The receptor comes from a man younger than 30 in good health. What was sequenced was blood. This chain joins TRBV27 and TRBJ1-6, with D possibly matching TRBD1 (6 bases). CDR3 bases: TGTGCCAGCAGTTTAATGGCAGGGACAAATTCACCCCTCCACTTT. As protein: CASSLMAGTNSPLHF.